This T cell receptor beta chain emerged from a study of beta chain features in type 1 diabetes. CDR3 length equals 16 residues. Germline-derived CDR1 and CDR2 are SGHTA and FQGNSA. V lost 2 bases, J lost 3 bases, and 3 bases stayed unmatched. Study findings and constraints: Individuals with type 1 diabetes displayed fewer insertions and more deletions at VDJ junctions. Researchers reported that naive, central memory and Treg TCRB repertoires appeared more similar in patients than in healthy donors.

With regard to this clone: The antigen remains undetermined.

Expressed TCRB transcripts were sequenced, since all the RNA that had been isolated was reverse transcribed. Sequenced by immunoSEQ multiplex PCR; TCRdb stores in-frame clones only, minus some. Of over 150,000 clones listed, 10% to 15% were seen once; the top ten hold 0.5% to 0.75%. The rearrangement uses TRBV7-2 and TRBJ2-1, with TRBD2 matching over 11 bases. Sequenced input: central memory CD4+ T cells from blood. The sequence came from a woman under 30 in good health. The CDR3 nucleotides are TGTGCCAGCAGCTTAAGACTAGCGGGGCTCTACAATGAGCAGTTCTTC. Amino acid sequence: CASSLRLAGLYNEQFF.